These 8 T cell receptor beta chains share one sample of origin, sequenced in a study of blood T cell repertoires in COVID-19 (TCRdb year 2020). Library preparation used the immunoSEQ multiplex PCR assay. TCRdb holds this immuneACCESS table with in-frame rearrangements only. Some clones are missing; in checked studies, unresolved V genes explain under half, and the rest has no known cause. The sample has a few hundred thousand clones on record, 85% to 90% of them singletons. Under 2.5% of the sample lies in the top ten. Sample: PBMCs or T cells enriched from blood (not recorded which). The source of these receptors is a woman between 18 and 29 years old who had recovered from COVID-19.

The chain joins TRBV4-1 to TRBJ2-5; 8 bases are shared with TRBD2. The V segment lost 0 bases and the J segment 7 bases; nucleotides outside the gene matches: 7. The germline V gene has CDR1 MGHRA and CDR2 YSYEKL. This CDR3 contains 15 residues. The CDR3 nucleotides read TGCGCCAGCAGCCAAGATTTCGGGGGGGCGGGGACCCAGTACTTC. Its protein is CASSQDFGGAGTQYF.

V is TRBV6-1 and J is TRBJ1-2, with unresolved D. Trimming cost V 1 base and J 4 bases, with 7 bases left between them. CDR3 length: 13 amino acids. The germline gives CDR1 MNHNS, CDR2 SASEGT. The chain's CDR3 is CASSEVTVYGYTF. The CDR3, as DNA: TGTGCCAGCAGTGAAGTAACAGTCTATGGCTACACCTTC.

V gene TRBV4-1 combines with J gene TRBJ1-2; TRBD1 matches at 11 bases. The germline gives CDR1 MGHRA, CDR2 YSYEKL. V shed 0 bases, J shed 4 bases, and the junction held 10 bases outside the gene matches. The CDR3 has 18 amino acids. CDR3 sequence: CASSQEWTGGSFAYGYTF. For the CDR3, the DNA is TGCGCCAGCAGCCAAGAATGGACAGGGGGCTCCTTTGCCTATGGCTACACCTTC.

The chain uses TRBV11-1 and TRBJ1-2, with D perhaps matching TRBD1 (5 bases). CDR1 is SGHAT, CDR2 FQDESV, per germline (reference sequence). CDR3 length: 14 amino acids. Trimming cost V 1 base and J 5 bases, with 11 bases left between them. The CDR3 loop reads CASSLGVDKYGYTF. CDR3 DNA sequence: TGTGCCAGCAGCTTAGGGGTGGACAAATATGGCTACACCTTC.

V usage is TRBV20-1 and J usage is TRBJ2-5; D is undetermined. The CDR3 extends over 10 amino acids. V dropped 6 bases and J dropped 5 bases, with 7 bases sitting between them. From germline, CDR1 is DFQATT and CDR2 SNEGSKA (reference sequence). The CDR3 here is CSAIRETQYF. The DNA of the CDR3 is TGCAGTGCCATTCGGGAGACCCAGTACTTC.

The rearrangement joins TRBV14 to TRBJ1-3, with D tentatively TRBD1 (6 bases). The CDR3 is 16 residues long. Germline V gene lookup returns CDR1 SGHDN and CDR2 FVKESK. V lost 0 bases and J lost 4, with 13 bases in between. The CDR3 sequence is CASSQEGPTGGNTIYF. DNA for the CDR3: TGTGCCAGCAGCCAAGAGGGACCTACAGGGGGAAACACCATATATTTT.

The CDR3 bases are TGTGCCAGCAGCTACACCGGGGAGCTGTTTTTT. Translation: CASSYTGELFF. The chain couples TRBV12-3 or TRBV12-4 to TRBJ2-2; D is uncertain. With 6 bases removed from V and 3 bases from J, the gap between germline ends came to 2 bases. The CDR3 length is 11 residues.

The CDR3 DNA reads TGTGCCAGCAGCCAAGTAGGAGGACAGACCTACGAGCAGTACTTC. This codes for CASSQVGGQTYEQYF. This chain connects TRBV3-1 (or the pseudogene TRBV3-2) to TRBJ2-7; tentatively, D is TRBD1 (6 bases). The germline V and J ends were trimmed by 1 base and 2 bases, with 12 bases remaining between them. Germline CDR1 is LGHDT and CDR2 is YNNKEL (reference sequence). This CDR3 has 15 amino acids.